The sequence of this T cell receptor (beta chain) was determined in a study of cytomegalovirus exposure and HLA in healthy donors. Study summary: An earlier analysis found some 100 million unique TCR beta sequences from approximately 170 million T cells. Findings of the study overall: Researchers reported that a few CMV-associated chains were confirmed in vitro as CMV antigen-specific.

The CDR3 is made up of 13 amino acids. In germline, CDR1 is SGHVS, CDR2 FQNEAQ. There were likely unrecorded immune exposures, though donors were nominally healthy when sampled. Turning to this clone: Antigen specificity is unknown. At one of its ends the junction is not consistent with the germline gene, which may arise from a read error.

Primers for the PCR totalled 60 Vbeta and 13 Jbeta. Repertoires were generated with immunoSEQ multiplex PCR, while TCRdb's copy carries only in-frame clones and drops some. The repertoire holds 150,000 to 200,000 clones, with 60% to 85% as singletons. The clonotype comes from a female donor in good health and CMV-seronegative. The specimen was PBMCs. The V call is TRBV7-8, the J call TRBJ1-2; TRBD1 is a possible D gene (6 bases). Here the CDR3 reads CASSRTASNPPWF. CDR3 DNA sequence: TGTGCCAGCAGCCGGACAGCGAGTAACCCGCCCTGGTTC.